Described below is a single T cell receptor (beta chain) sequence and its context. This sample stems from a study of shared clonotypes between healthy human individuals. Study details: Researchers assigned three CD4 naive, three CD4 memory, two CD8 naive and one CD8 memory plate to each donor.

The DNA input per sorted-subset replicate PCR was roughly 180 ng, corresponding to roughly 31,000 T cell genomes. Measured with immunoSEQ multiplex PCR; TCRdb has only the in-frame clones, and not every one. The sample shows more than 2,000,000 clones, over 90% of them seen only once. Looked up from germline, CDR1 is KGHSH and CDR2 is LQKENI. Between the trimmed V and J ends, which lost 4 bases and 7 bases, there was a span of 16 bases. The CDR3 loop spans 14 amino acids. This TCR derives from a man aged 18 to 30 in good health. Some clones in this sample may be carry-over from other donors' samples. This chain uses TRBV18 with TRBJ1-1; D possibly corresponds to TRBD1 (6 bases). Material: naive CD4+ T cells from PBMCs. Regarding subset: CD45RA+ positively selected. The CDR3 here is CASSRRELDSEAFF. CDR3 coding DNA: TGTGCCAGCTCACGTAGAGAACTGGACAGTGAAGCTTTCTTT.